One T cell receptor beta chain is described in this entry. This CDR3 is built from 14 residues. The V gene lost 4 bases and the J gene lost 3 bases, with 10 bases spanning the gap. CDR1 and CDR2 from the germline V gene are MDHEN and SYDVKM. The data are from a study of blood T cell repertoires in COVID-19. Profiling relied on immunoSEQ multiplex PCR, and the TCRdb table lists in-frame clones only, not all of them. The table records approximately 300,000 clones, around 90% of them present only once. V is TRBV28 and J is TRBJ1-5; D might be TRBD1 (5 bases). Input material: peripheral blood. The clonotype comes from a woman between 25 and 40 years old with COVID-19, enrolled during active disease. The CDR3, as DNA: TGTGCCAGCAGTTGGAGCAGGGTCAATCAGCCCCAGCATTTT. Translation: CASSWSRVNQPQHF.